This T cell receptor (beta chain) was obtained from a study of T cell responses to AZD1222 COVID-19 vaccine. Trimming pared 4 bases from V and 8 bases from J, leaving 8 bases between. This CDR3 is 12 amino acids long. CDR1 is LGHDT and CDR2 is YNNKEL in the germline V gene (reference sequence). Method: immunoSEQ multiplex PCR; TCRdb's copy keeps in-frame clones and lacks some. The table includes roughly 100,000 clones, around nine tenths detected once. V usage is TRBV3-1 (or the pseudogene TRBV3-2) and J usage is TRBJ1-4; tentatively, D is TRBD1 (6 bases). Sample: peripheral blood, taken 28 days after the second dose of the MenACWY control vaccine. The receptor was isolated from an adult who received the MenACWY meningococcal vaccine as a control. Here the CDR3 reads CASSRGGEKLFF. The DNA of the CDR3 is TGTGCCAGCAGCCGCGGGGGCGAAAAACTGTTTTTT.